The source of this T cell receptor beta chain is a study of blood T cells in healthy people across ages. The study, taken as a whole, reports: Shifts in expanded clonotypes may have been confounded by donor CMV status, which was unknown. It was held that the diversity estimates obtained from one million T cells were underestimates.

The use of a sample-barcoded 5' primer and a J-beta primer mix characterized a second PCR of 7 to 11 cycles. Using its own MiXCR run on the 5' RACE reads, TCRdb lists one record per CDR3 protein. Of roughly 700,000 distinct CDR3 sequences listed, 32% were seen once; the top ten hold 15%. As concerns this clonotype: No antigen is known for it.

With V trimmed by 6 bases and J by 0 bases, 8 bases remained unmatched. Germline CDR1 reads DFQATT; CDR2 reads SNEGSKA (reference sequence). The CDR3 spans 14 residues. The chain carries TRBV20-1 and TRBJ2-7, with 7 bases identical to TRBD1. This receptor was obtained from a woman over 75 in good health. Sequencing was done on a sample of blood. In DNA form, the CDR3 reads TGCAGTGCAGGGGGCAGGGGGAGCTCCTACGAGCAGTACTTC. Translated, it gives CSAGGRGSSYEQYF.